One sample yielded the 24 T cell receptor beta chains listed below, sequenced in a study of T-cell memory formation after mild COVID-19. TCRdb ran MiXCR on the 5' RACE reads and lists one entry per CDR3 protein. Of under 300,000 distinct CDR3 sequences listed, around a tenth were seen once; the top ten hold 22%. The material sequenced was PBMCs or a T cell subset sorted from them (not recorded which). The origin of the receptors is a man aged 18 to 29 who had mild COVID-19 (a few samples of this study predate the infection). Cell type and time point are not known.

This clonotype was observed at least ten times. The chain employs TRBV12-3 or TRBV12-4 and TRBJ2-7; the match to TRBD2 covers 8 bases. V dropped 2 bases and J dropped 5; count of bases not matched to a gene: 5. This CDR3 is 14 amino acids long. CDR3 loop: CASSLYLGLDEQYF. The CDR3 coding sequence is TGTGCCAGCAGTTTATATCTGGGACTAGACGAGCAGTACTTC.

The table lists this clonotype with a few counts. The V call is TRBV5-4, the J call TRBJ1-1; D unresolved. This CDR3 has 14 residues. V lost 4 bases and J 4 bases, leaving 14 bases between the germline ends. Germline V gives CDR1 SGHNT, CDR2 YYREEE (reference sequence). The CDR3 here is CASSPDSRSTEAFF. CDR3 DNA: TGTGCCAGCAGCCCGGACTCCCGGAGCACTGAAGCTTTCTTT.

CDR3 DNA: TGCGCCAGCAGCACCAAGTCGGGGTGGGATACGCAGTATTTT. Its translation is CASSTKSGWDTQYF. The J gene is TRBJ2-3, the V gene TRBV5-1; D possibly corresponds to TRBD2 (5 bases). V was cut by 4 bases and J by 6 bases, with 15 bases left in between. This CDR3 contains 14 residues. CDR1 and CDR2 (germline): SGHRS, YFSETQ.

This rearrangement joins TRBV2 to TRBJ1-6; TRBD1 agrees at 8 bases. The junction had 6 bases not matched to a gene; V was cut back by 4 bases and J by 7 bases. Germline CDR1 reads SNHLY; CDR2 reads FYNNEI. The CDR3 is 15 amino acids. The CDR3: CASSADRVGNSPLHF. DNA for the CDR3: TGTGCCAGCAGTGCGGACAGGGTGGGGAATTCACCCCTCCACTTT.

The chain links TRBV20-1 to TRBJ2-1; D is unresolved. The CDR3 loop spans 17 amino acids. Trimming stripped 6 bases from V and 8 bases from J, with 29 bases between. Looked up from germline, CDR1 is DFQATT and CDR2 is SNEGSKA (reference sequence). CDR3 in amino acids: CSALSYNQMGRIDEQFF. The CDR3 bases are TGCAGTGCCCTCTCGTACAATCAGATGGGCAGGATAGATGAGCAGTTCTTC.

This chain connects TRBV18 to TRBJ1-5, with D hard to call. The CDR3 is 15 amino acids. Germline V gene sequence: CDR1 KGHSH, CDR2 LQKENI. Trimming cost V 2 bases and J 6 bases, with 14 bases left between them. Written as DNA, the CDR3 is TGTGCCAGCTCACCATCAGGATCCCTCGGTCAGCCCCAGCATTTT. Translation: CASSPSGSLGQPQHF.

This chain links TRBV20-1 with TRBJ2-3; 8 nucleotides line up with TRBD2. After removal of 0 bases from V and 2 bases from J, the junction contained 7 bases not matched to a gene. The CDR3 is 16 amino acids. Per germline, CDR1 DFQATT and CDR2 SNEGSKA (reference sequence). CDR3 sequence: CSARDPIAGSTDTQYF. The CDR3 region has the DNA TGCAGTGCTAGAGATCCAATAGCGGGATCCACAGATACGCAGTATTTT.

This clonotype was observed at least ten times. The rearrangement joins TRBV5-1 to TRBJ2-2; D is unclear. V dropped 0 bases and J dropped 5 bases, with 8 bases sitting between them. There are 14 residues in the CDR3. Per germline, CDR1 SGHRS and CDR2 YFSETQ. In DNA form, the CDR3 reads TGCGCCAGCAGCTTGGGACCCCTAACCGGGGAGCTGTTTTTT. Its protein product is CASSLGPLTGELFF.

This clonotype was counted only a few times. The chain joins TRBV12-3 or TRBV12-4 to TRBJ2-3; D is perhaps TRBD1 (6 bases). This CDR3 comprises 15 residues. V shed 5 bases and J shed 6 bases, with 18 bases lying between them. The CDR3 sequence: CASSPLGAPSDTQYF. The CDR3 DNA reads TGTGCCAGCAGTCCCTTGGGGGCGCCAAGCGATACGCAGTATTTT.

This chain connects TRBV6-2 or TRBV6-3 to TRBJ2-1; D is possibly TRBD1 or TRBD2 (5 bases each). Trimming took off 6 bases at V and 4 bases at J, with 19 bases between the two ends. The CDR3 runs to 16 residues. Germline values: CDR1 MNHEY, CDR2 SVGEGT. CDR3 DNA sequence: TGTGCCAGCAGCTGGGGGTACGGGTTTTATTACAATGAGCAGTTCTTC. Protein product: CASSWGYGFYYNEQFF.

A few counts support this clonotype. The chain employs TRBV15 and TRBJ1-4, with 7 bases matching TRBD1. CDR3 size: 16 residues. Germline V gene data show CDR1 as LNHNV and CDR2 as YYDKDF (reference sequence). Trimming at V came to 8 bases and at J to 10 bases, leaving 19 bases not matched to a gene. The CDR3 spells CATLEPGRGRDGKLFF. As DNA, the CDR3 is TGTGCCACCCTAGAGCCCGGGAGGGGGCGAGATGGAAAACTGTTTTTT.

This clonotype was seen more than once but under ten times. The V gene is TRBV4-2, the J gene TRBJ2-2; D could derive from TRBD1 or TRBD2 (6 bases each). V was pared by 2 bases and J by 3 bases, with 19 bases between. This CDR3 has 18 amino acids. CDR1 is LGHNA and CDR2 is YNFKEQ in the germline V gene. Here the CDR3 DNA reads TGTGCCAGCAGCCAAAAGGGGGGCGGGAATCTTCACACCGGGGAGCTGTTTTTT. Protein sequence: CASSQKGGGNLHTGELFF.

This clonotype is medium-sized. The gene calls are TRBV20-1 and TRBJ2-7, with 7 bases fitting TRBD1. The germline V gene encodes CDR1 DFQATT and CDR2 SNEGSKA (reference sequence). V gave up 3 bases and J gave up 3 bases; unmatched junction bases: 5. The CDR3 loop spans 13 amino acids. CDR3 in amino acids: CSARTGIRYEQYF. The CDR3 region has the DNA TGCAGTGCTAGGACAGGGATCCGCTACGAGCAGTACTTC.

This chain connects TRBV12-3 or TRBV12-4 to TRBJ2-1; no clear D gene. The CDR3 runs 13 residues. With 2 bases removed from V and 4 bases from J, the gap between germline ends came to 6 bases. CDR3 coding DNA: TGTGCCAGCAGTTTATGGGGATACAATGAGCAGTTCTTC. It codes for CASSLWGYNEQFF.

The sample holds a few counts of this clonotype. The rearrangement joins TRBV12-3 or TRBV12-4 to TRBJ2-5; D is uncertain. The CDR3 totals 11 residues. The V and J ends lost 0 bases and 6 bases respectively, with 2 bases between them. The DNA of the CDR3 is TGTGCCAGCAGTTTAGCAAAGACCCAGTACTTC. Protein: CASSLAKTQYF.

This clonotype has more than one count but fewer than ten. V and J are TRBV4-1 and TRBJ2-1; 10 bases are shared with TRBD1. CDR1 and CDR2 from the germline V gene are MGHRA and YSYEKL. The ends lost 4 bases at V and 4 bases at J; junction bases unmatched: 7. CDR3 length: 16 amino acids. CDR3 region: CASSPTTGQGYNEQFF. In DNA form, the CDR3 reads TGCGCCAGCAGCCCAACTACGGGACAGGGGTACAATGAGCAGTTCTTC.

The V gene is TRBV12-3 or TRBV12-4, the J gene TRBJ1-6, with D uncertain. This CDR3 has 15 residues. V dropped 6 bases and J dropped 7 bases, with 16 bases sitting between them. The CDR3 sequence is CASRPGQLKNSPLHF. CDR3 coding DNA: TGTGCCAGCAGGCCGGGCCAGCTGAAGAATTCACCCCTCCACTTT.

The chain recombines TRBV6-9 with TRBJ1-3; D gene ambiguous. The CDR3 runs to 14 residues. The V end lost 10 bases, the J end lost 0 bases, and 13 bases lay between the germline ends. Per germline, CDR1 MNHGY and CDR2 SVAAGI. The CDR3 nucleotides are TGTGCCAACCGAGACGGGAGCTCTGGAAACACCATATATTTT. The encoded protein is CANRDGSSGNTIYF.

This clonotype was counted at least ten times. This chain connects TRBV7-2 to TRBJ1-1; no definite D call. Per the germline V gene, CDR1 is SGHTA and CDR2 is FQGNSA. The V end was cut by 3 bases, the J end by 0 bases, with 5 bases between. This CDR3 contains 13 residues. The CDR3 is CASSFILNTEAFF. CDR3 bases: TGTGCCAGCAGCTTTATATTGAACACTGAAGCTTTCTTT.

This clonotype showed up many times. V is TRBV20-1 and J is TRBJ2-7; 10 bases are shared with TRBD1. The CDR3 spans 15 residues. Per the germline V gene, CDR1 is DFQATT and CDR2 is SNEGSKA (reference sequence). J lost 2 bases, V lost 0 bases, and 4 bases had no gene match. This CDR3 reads CSARDQGQGTYEQYF. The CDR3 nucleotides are TGCAGTGCTAGAGATCAGGGACAGGGGACCTACGAGCAGTACTTC.

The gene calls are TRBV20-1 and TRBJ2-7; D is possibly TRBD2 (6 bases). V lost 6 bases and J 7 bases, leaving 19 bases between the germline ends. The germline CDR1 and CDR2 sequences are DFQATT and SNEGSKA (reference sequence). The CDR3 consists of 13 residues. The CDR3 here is CSATRAGLLEQYV. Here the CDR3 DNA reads TGCAGTGCCACAAGGGCGGGGCTTCTAGAGCAGTACGTC.

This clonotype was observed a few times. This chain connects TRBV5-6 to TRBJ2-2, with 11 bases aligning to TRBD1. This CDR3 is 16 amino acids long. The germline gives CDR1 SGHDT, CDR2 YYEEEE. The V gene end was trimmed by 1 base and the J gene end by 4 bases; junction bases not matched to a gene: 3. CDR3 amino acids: CASSLTGTGGTGELFF. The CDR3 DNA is TGTGCCAGCAGCTTGACCGGGACAGGGGGCACCGGGGAGCTGTTTTTT.

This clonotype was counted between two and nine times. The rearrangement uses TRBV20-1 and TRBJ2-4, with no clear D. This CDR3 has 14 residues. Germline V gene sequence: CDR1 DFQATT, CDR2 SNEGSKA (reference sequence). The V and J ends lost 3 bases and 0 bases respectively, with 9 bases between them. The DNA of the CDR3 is TGCAGTGCTAGGAGTTCGGCAGCCAAAAACATTCAGTACTTC. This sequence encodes CSARSSAAKNIQYF.

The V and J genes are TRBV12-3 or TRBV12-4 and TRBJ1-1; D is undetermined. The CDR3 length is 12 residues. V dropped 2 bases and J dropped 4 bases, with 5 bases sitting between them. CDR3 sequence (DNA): TGTGCCAGCAGTTTAATGAGCACTGAAGCTTTCTTT. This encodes CASSLMSTEAFF.